This TCR beta chain was profiled in a study of T cells in localized non-small cell lung cancer. Broader study findings: Heterogeneity is still possible, as just one tumor region was sequenced. For the top 100 tumor clones, a median around 61 also appeared in adjacent lung. Greater T cell density in blood accompanied longer overall survival.

The germline V gene has CDR1 SGHRS and CDR2 YFSETQ. Trimming removed 4 bases at V and 2 bases at J, with 3 bases between. The CDR3 contains 12 residues. As regards this clone: The target antigen is unknown.

Sequencing was performed with immunoSEQ multiplex PCR; in TCRdb, only in-frame clones are kept and a portion is missing. The sample has roughly 48,000 clones; roughly 80% are singletons. The TCR sequence derives from a man between 40 and 75 years old with stage I squamous cell lung carcinoma. Source: peripheral blood, taken before any cancer treatment. The chain has TRBV5-1 and TRBJ2-2; D gene ambiguous. CDR3 region: CASSQNTGELFF. In nucleotides, the CDR3 is TGCGCCAGCAGCCAAAACACCGGGGAGCTGTTTTTT.